The 31 T cell receptor beta chains below were found in one sample sequenced in a study of long-term antiretroviral therapy in people with HIV. Sequencing relied on immunoSEQ assay v3.0, run at survey level. The repertoire was sequenced with immunoSEQ multiplex PCR; TCRdb's copy has only in-frame clones and lacks some. In the table there are fewer than 15,000 clones, around 77% of which are singletons. Specimen: unsorted PBMCs, collected 1.3 years after starting antiretroviral therapy. Every receptor here comes from a woman younger than 35 with HIV.

The chain joins TRBV5-4 to TRBJ2-5, with 9 bases identical to TRBD1. V shed 0 bases and J 5 bases; nucleotides not matched to a gene: 2. CDR1 and CDR2 (germline): SGHNT, YYREEE (reference sequence). This CDR3 has 14 residues. The CDR3 here is CASSLGTGVETQYF. The CDR3 bases are TGTGCCAGCAGCTTGGGGACAGGGGTGGAGACCCAGTACTTC.

The chain carries TRBV7-6 and TRBJ2-1; 16 positions match TRBD2. CDR1 and CDR2 (germline): SGHVS, FNYEAQ. The CDR3 has 20 amino acids. After removal of 0 bases from V and 7 bases from J, the junction contained 12 bases not matched to a gene. DNA of the CDR3: TGTGCCAGCAGCTTAGCATCGGGACTAGCGGGAGGGGGACATTGGAATGAGCAGTTCTTC. Translation: CASSLASGLAGGGHWNEQFF.

The gene calls are TRBV4-1 and TRBJ1-5; maybe TRBD1 (6 bases). The CDR3 covers 15 residues. Looked up from germline, CDR1 is MGHRA and CDR2 is YSYEKL. V lost 0 bases and J lost 3, with 9 bases in between. This CDR3 is CASSQDTGTNQPQHF. DNA of the CDR3: TGCGCCAGCAGCCAAGATACAGGGACCAATCAGCCCCAGCATTTT.

The V and J genes are TRBV27 and TRBJ2-5; possible D gene TRBD1, 6 bases. CDR3 size: 14 residues. Germline loops: CDR1 MNHEY, CDR2 SMNVEV (reference sequence). V was pared by 3 bases and J by 5 bases, with 13 bases between. The CDR3 DNA reads TGTGCCAGCAGTTTCCAACAGGGAAGGGAGACCCAGTACTTC. It translates to CASSFQQGRETQYF.

J is TRBJ1-1 and V is TRBV7-9; D uncertain. The CDR3 has 14 residues. Germline assignment: CDR1 SEHNR and CDR2 FQNEAQ (reference sequence). V shed 5 bases and J shed 0 bases, with 10 bases lying between them. The CDR3 DNA follows: TGTGCCAGCAGCCCAGACACTCTGAACACTGAAGCTTTCTTT. Translation: CASSPDTLNTEAFF. The complete variable domain, with remaining parts taken from reference TRBV7-9 and TRBJ1-1, reads DTGVSQNPRHKITKRGQNVTFRCDPISEHNRLYWYRQTLGQGPEFLTYFQNEAQLEKSRLLSDRFSAERPKGSFSTLEIQRTEQGDSAMYLCASSPDTLNTEAFFGQGTRLTVV.

This clone has only a few counts. This rearrangement joins TRBV6-1 to TRBJ2-7; either TRBD1 or TRBD2 may fit D (5 bases each). This CDR3 spans 16 amino acids. The germline V and J ends were trimmed by 4 bases and 2 bases, with 18 bases remaining between them. Looked up from germline, CDR1 is MNHNS and CDR2 is SASEGT. The CDR3 nucleotides are TGTGCCAGCAGTGCAGCGGTTTGGGGCTCAACCTACGAGCAGTACTTC. It is translated as CASSAAVWGSTYEQYF.

There are a few counts of this clone. CDR3 sequence (DNA): TGTGCCTCCGCCCTCCATTTGTCCTATAATTCACCCCTCCACTTT. The encoded protein is CASALHLSYNSPLHF. This rearrangement joins TRBV2 to TRBJ1-6; D remains unclear. The V gene's germline CDR1 is SNHLY and CDR2 FYNNEI. V dropped 11 bases and J dropped 1 base, with 15 bases sitting between them. There are 15 residues in the CDR3.

The rearrangement uses TRBV29-1 and TRBJ1-1; D is ambiguous. The germline gives CDR1 SQVTM, CDR2 ANQGSEA. The ends were cut back, 6 bases at V and 2 bases at J, with 4 bases in the middle. The CDR3 is 10 residues long. CDR3: CSVVNTEAFF. The CDR3 DNA reads TGCAGCGTAGTTAACACTGAAGCTTTCTTT.

This sequence joins TRBV11-2 and TRBJ2-7, with 8 bases identical to TRBD2. V was clipped by 1 base and J by 1 base; unmatched bases: 9. The CDR3 has 17 residues. Germline CDR1 and CDR2: SGHAT and FQNNGV. CDR3 sequence: CASSLAPVSGGSYEQYF. The CDR3 DNA reads TGTGCCAGCAGCTTAGCCCCTGTGAGCGGGGGTTCCTACGAGCAGTACTTC.

This clone has a handful of counts. This rearrangement joins TRBV7-8 to TRBJ2-1; 11 bases are shared with TRBD2. The CDR3 contains 16 residues. The germline CDR1 and CDR2 sequences are SGHVS and FQNEAQ. V gave up 6 bases and J gave up 6 bases; unmatched junction bases: 10. The CDR3 nucleotides read TGTGCCAGCAGATTACTAGCGGGAGTTTCGGGCAATGAGCAGTTCTTC. This gives the protein CASRLLAGVSGNEQFF.

On this clone: The germline gene is not matched at one end of the junction; a read error may be the cause. The chain employs TRBV9 and TRBJ1-3; no definite D call. Per germline, CDR1 SGDLS and CDR2 YYNGEE. The CDR3 extends over 16 amino acids. The CDR3: CASSESNAASENTIYF. The CDR3 region has the DNA TGTGCCAGCAGCGAGAGTAACGCGGCCTCTGAAAACACCATATATTTT.

V is TRBV27 and J is TRBJ1-5, with unresolved D. The germline V gene has CDR1 MNHEY and CDR2 SMNVEV (reference sequence). The CDR3 length is 12 residues. The V end lost 3 bases, the J end lost 3 bases, and 3 bases lay between the germline ends. CDR3: CASSFFNQPQHF. The CDR3 DNA reads as TGTGCCAGCAGTTTTTTCAATCAGCCCCAGCATTTT.

This chain connects TRBV28 to TRBJ2-7; TRBD1 aligns across 8 bases. V was clipped by 3 bases and J by 3 bases; unmatched bases: 7. Per germline, CDR1 MDHEN and CDR2 SYDVKM. The CDR3 runs to 15 residues. The CDR3 here is CASSFLGQGYYEQYF. Here the CDR3 DNA reads TGTGCCAGCAGTTTTTTAGGACAGGGCTACTACGAGCAGTACTTC.

This chain connects TRBV7-9 to TRBJ2-1; D not resolved. This CDR3 comprises 15 residues. With 3 bases removed from V and 0 bases from J, the gap between germline ends came to 9 bases. Germline CDR1 is SEHNR and CDR2 is FQNEAQ (reference sequence). The CDR3: CASSFLPSSYNEQFF. The CDR3 region has the DNA TGTGCCAGCAGCTTCCTTCCAAGCTCCTACAATGAGCAGTTCTTC.

This sequence joins TRBV5-1 and TRBJ1-5; a possible D gene is TRBD1 (5 bases). The germline V gene has CDR1 SGHRS and CDR2 YFSETQ. This CDR3 has 14 amino acids. Trimming pared 4 bases from V and 8 bases from J, leaving 16 bases between. For the CDR3, the DNA is TGCGCCAGCAGCCCTTCGGGGATGGGGGAGCCCCAGCATTTT. As protein: CASSPSGMGEPQHF.

The V and J genes are TRBV5-4 and TRBJ2-3; 11 bases line up with TRBD2. The CDR3 sequence is 15 residues long. Germline trimming cut 1 base from V and 6 bases from J; bases unmatched to any gene: 4. CDR1 is SGHNT and CDR2 is YYREEE in the germline V gene (reference sequence). CDR3 protein: CASSLWLAGGDTQYF. DNA for the CDR3: TGTGCCAGCAGCTTGTGGCTAGCGGGGGGCGATACGCAGTATTTT.

The V and J genes are TRBV29-1 and TRBJ2-1, with 8 bases matching TRBD2. Germline V lookup: CDR1 SQVTM, CDR2 ANQGSEA. CDR3 length: 15 residues. Losses at the gene ends were 6 bases for V and 3 bases for J; bases not matched to a gene: 10. CDR3 bases: TGCAGCGTCTCAGAGGGTCTAGCGGGCTACAATGAGCAGTTCTTC. Translation gives CSVSEGLAGYNEQFF.

The genes are TRBV28 and TRBJ2-1; TRBD2 matches at 7 bases. Per germline, CDR1 MDHEN and CDR2 SYDVKM. Trimming removed 4 bases from V and 8 bases from J; junction bases left unmatched: 8. CDR3 length: 14 amino acids. DNA for the CDR3: TGTGCCAGCAGTTCCCCAGGCGGGAGATATGAGCAGTTCTTC. Amino acids: CASSSPGGRYEQFF. Full variable domain (remainder filled in from reference TRBV28 and TRBJ2-1): DVKVTQSSRYLVKRTGEKVFLECVQDMDHENMFWYRQDPGLGLRLIYFSYDVKMKEKGDIPEGYSVSREKKERFSLILESASTNQTSMYLCASSSPGGRYEQFFGPGTRLTVL.

The genes are TRBV11-2 and TRBJ1-1, with D hard to call. Germline loops: CDR1 SGHAT, CDR2 FQNNGV. The CDR3 totals 15 residues. Deletions cut 3 bases from V and 1 base from J, with 12 bases between. CDR3 coding DNA: TGTGCCAGCAGCTTGTGGGATGGCCAGAACACTGAAGCTTTCTTT. Translation: CASSLWDGQNTEAFF.

This clone was seen a single time. This sequence joins TRBV5-1 and TRBJ1-1; possibly TRBD1 for D (6 bases). This CDR3 region has 14 residues. Looked up from germline, CDR1 is SGHRS and CDR2 is YFSETQ. V was cut by 3 bases and J by 1 base, with 10 bases left in between. The CDR3 sequence: CASSWGGRNTEAFF. The CDR3 nucleotides are TGCGCCAGCAGCTGGGGGGGCCGGAACACTGAAGCTTTCTTT.

This chain connects TRBV11-3 to TRBJ2-5; TRBD2 is a possible D gene (7 bases). This CDR3 has 17 residues. Germline values: CDR1 SGHNT, CDR2 YENEEA. V gave up 5 bases and J gave up 4 bases, with 23 bases separating them. CDR3 residues: CASSDRGDGGLRETQYF. CDR3 bases: TGTGCCAGCAGCGACCGGGGGGACGGGGGGCTTCGAGAGACCCAGTACTTC.

The chain combines TRBV7-9 with TRBJ2-7; TRBD2 aligns across 8 bases. The CDR3 extends over 14 amino acids. CDR1 and CDR2 (germline): SEHNR, FQNEAQ (reference sequence). Trimming took 3 bases from V and 4 from J; bases not matched to a gene: 5. The CDR3 here is CASSFPGGGYEQYF. CDR3 sequence (DNA): TGTGCCAGCAGCTTCCCCGGGGGGGGGTACGAGCAGTACTTC.

This clone was recorded only once. The chain has TRBV7-9 and TRBJ2-3, with D tentatively TRBD2 (5 bases). Between the trimmed V and J ends, which lost 5 bases and 2 bases, there was a span of 11 bases. Germline V gene sequence: CDR1 SEHNR, CDR2 FQNEAQ (reference sequence). The CDR3 runs 14 residues. The CDR3 is CASSPPGFTDTQYF. The CDR3 DNA sequence: TGTGCCAGCAGCCCGCCGGGGTTCACAGATACGCAGTATTTT.

The J gene is TRBJ2-7, the V gene TRBV4-1, with TRBD2 identical over 8 bases. The CDR3 is 15 amino acids. The V gene end was trimmed by 1 base and the J gene end by 5 bases; junction bases not matched to a gene: 7. CDR1 is MGHRA and CDR2 is YSYEKL in the germline V gene. CDR3: CASSQASGSRDEQYF. For the CDR3, the DNA is TGCGCCAGCAGCCAAGCTAGCGGGTCTAGGGACGAGCAGTACTTC.

This clone was recorded once. The chain links TRBV28 to TRBJ1-1, with D perhaps matching TRBD1 (5 bases). Trimming left V 2 bases short and J 1 base short, with 5 bases between. CDR1 and CDR2 from the germline V gene are MDHEN and SYDVKM. CDR3 length: 13 amino acids. CDR3: CASSLGANTEAFF. Here the CDR3 DNA reads TGTGCCAGCAGTTTAGGGGCGAACACTGAAGCTTTCTTT.

The rearrangement links TRBV29-1 to TRBJ2-3; possibly TRBD1 for D (6 bases). The CDR3 consists of 14 residues. CDR1 is SQVTM, CDR2 ANQGSEA, per germline. Between the trimmed V and J ends, which lost 3 bases and 8 bases, there was a span of 18 bases. CDR3 loop: CSVDRTYRVGTQYF. The CDR3 nucleotides read TGCAGCGTTGACCGAACCTACAGGGTGGGTACGCAGTATTTT.

This chain links TRBV5-1 with TRBJ2-1; D not certain. The germline V and J ends were trimmed by 0 bases and 5 bases, with 9 bases remaining between them. CDR3 length: 14 amino acids. Germline CDR1 and CDR2: SGHRS and YFSETQ. Here the CDR3 DNA reads TGCGCCAGCAGCTTGGTGCCTGGGGACAATGAGCAGTTCTTC. Protein: CASSLVPGDNEQFF.

The V and J genes are TRBV5-1 and TRBJ2-5; 10 positions agree with TRBD1. Trimming cost V 4 bases and J 1 base; bases outside gene matches: 4. Germline V CDR1 and CDR2: SGHRS, YFSETQ. There are 15 residues in the CDR3. The CDR3: CASSRTGGGQETQYF. The DNA of the CDR3 is TGCGCCAGCAGCCGGACAGGGGGTGGCCAAGAGACCCAGTACTTC.

This clone was counted a few times. In nucleotides, the CDR3 is TGTGCCAGCAATGGGGACTCGTGGACGGGCTCGAACACTGAAGCTTTCTTT. Amino acids: CASNGDSWTGSNTEAFF. The chain recombines TRBV2 with TRBJ1-1; possibly TRBD1 for D (5 bases). Trimming took off 7 bases at V and 1 base at J, with 22 bases between the two ends. There are 17 residues in the CDR3. Germline CDR1 and CDR2: SNHLY and FYNNEI.

The chain joins TRBV18 to TRBJ1-5; D not resolved. V was trimmed by 1 base and J by 1 base, leaving 8 bases between them. There are 15 residues in the CDR3. Germline-derived CDR1 and CDR2 are KGHSH and LQKENI. DNA of the CDR3: TGTGCCAGCTCACCACTCCCACCAAGCAATCAGCCCCAGCATTTT. Its translation is CASSPLPPSNQPQHF.

The chain links TRBV7-3 to TRBJ2-7; 10 bases fit TRBD2. Germline V lookup: CDR1 SGHTA, CDR2 FQGTGA. Unmatched junction bases numbered 5, after V lost 0 bases and J lost 3 bases. The CDR3 has 16 amino acids. In nucleotides, the CDR3 is TGTGCCAGCAGCTTAACGGGGACTAGCGCCCACTACGAGCAGTACTTC. Translating it yields CASSLTGTSAHYEQYF.